The sequence of this T cell receptor (beta chain) was determined in a study of radiotherapy plus CTLA-4 blockade in lung cancer. Germline V gives CDR1 SQVTM, CDR2 ANQGSEA. The CDR3 totals 15 residues. Trimming removed 5 bases from V and 4 bases from J, with 18 bases in between. Clones were sequenced by immunoSEQ multiplex PCR, and TCRdb holds only the in-frame ones, with some missing. The data show more than 40,000 clones, 60% to 80% seen once. This receptor was obtained from a human donor with non-small cell lung cancer who had stable disease on radiotherapy plus ipilimumab. This specimen was peripheral blood, taken from a patient treated with radiotherapy plus ipilimumab. The V call is TRBV29-1, the J call TRBJ1-5, with a tentative D call TRBD1 (6 bases). In nucleotides, the CDR3 is TGCAGCGTTTCCGCGGGACACCACTCTAATCAGCCCCAGCATTTT. Translating it yields CSVSAGHHSNQPQHF. Filled out from reference TRBV29-1 and TRBJ1-5, the complete variable domain reads SAVISQKPSRDICQRGTSLTIQCQVDSQVTMMFWYRQQPGQSLTLIATANQGSEATYESGFVIDKFPISRPNLTFSTLTVSNMSPEDSSIYLCSVSAGHHSNQPQHFGDGTRLSIL.